Listed below are T cell receptor beta chains from one sample, sequenced in a study of blood T cell repertoires in COVID-19. Measured with immunoSEQ multiplex PCR; TCRdb has only the in-frame clones, and not every one. The sample lists around 250,000 clones, about 83% seen once, with about 2% in the top ten. Sequences were obtained from peripheral blood. Every receptor here comes from a man between 25 and 39 years old who had recovered from COVID-19. The CDR3 runs from the conserved cysteine through the conserved F or W.

TRBV3-1/TRBV3-2	TRBJ1-2	CASRQSLRGRHRDGYTF
TRBV3-1/TRBV3-2	TRBJ1-3	CASTDRGGNTIYF
TRBV10-2	TRBJ1-2	CASRDRNYGYTF
TRBV3-1/TRBV3-2	TRBJ1-1	CASSPGDSYTEAFF
TRBV6-2/TRBV6-3	TRBJ2-3	CASSYSRGTDTQYF
TRBV7-8	TRBJ2-7	CASKGGTALHYEQYF
TRBV19	TRBJ1-5	CATDETGDSNQPQHF
TRBV5-1	TRBJ2-1	CASSLEVRLAGGHEQFF
TRBV7-2	TRBJ1-2	CASSSQGFGYTF
TRBV14	TRBJ2-1	CASSQWGGLRDEQFF
TRBV27	TRBJ1-5	CASRSLRDSNNQPQHF
TRBV5-1	TRBJ2-1	CASRRTGSNEQFF
TRBV15	TRBJ2-3	CATSRLAGVRTDTQYF
TRBV28	TRBJ1-2	CASSLGQGYGYTF
TRBV7-8	TRBJ2-1	CASSFSGAGGNEQFF
TRBV5-1	TRBJ1-1	CASSLLSNTEAFF
TRBV29-1	TRBJ2-1	CSARTSGDEQFF
TRBV5-1	TRBJ1-5	CASSLSGYSNQPQHF
TRBV18	TRBJ1-4	CASSPPGIPHTNEKLFF
TRBV11-2	TRBJ2-7	CASSAQAGVSGEQYF
TRBV6-5	TRBJ2-5	CASTSGGAGETQYF
TRBV3-1/TRBV3-2	TRBJ1-3	CASSHRQGATGNTIYF
TRBV11-3	TRBJ2-3	CASSLDGGTDTQYF
TRBV5-4	TRBJ2-5	CASKYRSQETQYF
TRBV7-2	TRBJ2-3	CASRRTSGTDTQYF
TRBV27	TRBJ2-2	CASKELQGNTGELFF
TRBV4-1	TRBJ1-1	CASSLGGNTEAFF
TRBV28	TRBJ1-2	CASSLPGTYGYTF
TRBV18	TRBJ1-1	CASLQTDIGWAFF
TRBV6-1	TRBJ1-3	CASSERPEHSGNTIYF
TRBV7-9	TRBJ2-5	CASSLAGAETQYF
TRBV27	TRBJ2-7	CASSLTPGNPYEQYF
TRBV6-5	TRBJ2-7	CASSQLQGSREQYF
TRBV28	TRBJ1-6	CASSRLTGNDSPLHF
TRBV5-1	TRBJ2-7	CASYRDRSTKQYF
TRBV4-1	TRBJ2-2	CASSTGGGHANTGELFF
TRBV19	TRBJ1-1	CASSIGSYGTEAFF
TRBV10-2	TRBJ1-1	CASRSIGENTEAFF
TRBV5-4	TRBJ2-2	CASSQEGARTGELFF
TRBV14	TRBJ1-1	CASSQGGVIMNTEAFF
TRBV28	TRBJ1-4	CASSLGQSNEKLFF
TRBV9	TRBJ1-2	CASSVVAVEGIPIF
TRBV11-2	TRBJ2-7	CASSLAAGEQYF
TRBV13	TRBJ1-1	CASRRTPNTEAFF
TRBV2	TRBJ1-2	CASRKGSGTGGGYGYTF
TRBV4-1	TRBJ2-7	CASSQLTSGDSDEQYF
TRBV5-1	TRBJ1-6	CASSLALRRYSPLHF
TRBV6-5	TRBJ1-1	CASSSTGGASVAFF
TRBV13	TRBJ1-6	CASSQGQGNSPLHF